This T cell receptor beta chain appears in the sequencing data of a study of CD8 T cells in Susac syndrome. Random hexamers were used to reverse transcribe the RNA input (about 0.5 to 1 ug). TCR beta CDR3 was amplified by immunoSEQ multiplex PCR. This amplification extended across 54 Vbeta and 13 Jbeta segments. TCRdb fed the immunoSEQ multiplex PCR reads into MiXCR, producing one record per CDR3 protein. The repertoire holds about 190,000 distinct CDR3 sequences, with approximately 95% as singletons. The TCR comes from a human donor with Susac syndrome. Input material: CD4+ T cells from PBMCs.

The DNA of the CDR3 is TGTGCCAGCTCACCACCGACAGGCACCGGGGAGCTGTTTTTT. Protein product: CASSPPTGTGELFF. The chain is built from TRBV18 and TRBJ2-2; D is perhaps TRBD1 (6 bases). V lost 0 bases and J lost 4, with 6 bases in between. Per germline, CDR1 KGHSH and CDR2 LQKENI. The CDR3 sequence is 14 residues long.